This TCR beta chain was recovered during a study of beta chain features in type 1 diabetes. V was clipped by 3 bases and J by 6 bases; unmatched bases: 7. CDR1 is SGHTA and CDR2 is FQGNSA in the germline V gene. The CDR3 sequence is 15 residues long. Expressed TCRB transcripts were sequenced after all isolated RNA was converted to cDNA. Only in-frame clones appear in the TCRdb table, and some are missing; sequencing was by immunoSEQ multiplex PCR. The profile shows a few hundred thousand clones, about 29% of them singletons. Isolation of CD4+ naive, central memory, regulatory and stem cell-like memory cells was achieved by sorting via CD45RO/CCR7/CD25/CD127/CD95/CD27. The purity of all sorted populations exceeded 95%.

Specimen: naive CD4+ T cells from blood. This chain joins TRBV7-2 and TRBJ1-5; 8 bases fit TRBD1. The receptor's source is a young man in good health. The CDR3 protein is CASSFDRGETQPQHF. CDR3 DNA sequence: TGTGCCAGCAGCTTTGACAGGGGTGAGACTCAGCCCCAGCATTTT.